Below, 9 T cell receptor beta chains from the same sample are listed, as sequenced in a study of glioma-infiltrating T cells (TCRdb year 2016). TCRdb lists the instrument as Illumina MiSeq. The iRepertoire nested amplicon-rescue multiplex PCR (arm-PCR) platform was used to amplify TCR alpha and beta CDR3 regions from RNA. The public reads were run again by TCRdb, first through fastp at Q25 and then through MiXCR, and only productive beta chains were kept. Each entry merges the rows of one CDR3 protein and shows their most common DNA and genes. Present in this sample are under 200,000 distinct CDR3 sequences, roughly 45% of which were seen just once. The ten biggest clones cover under 6.5% of the sample. Source material: glioma tissue, nonneoplastic brain tissue, or PBMCs (not recorded which). Source of these receptors: a human donor with low-grade glioma or glioblastoma, undergoing nonglioma brain surgery, or in good health (not recorded which).

This clonotype turned up a few times. V usage is TRBV2 and J usage is TRBJ1-2, with D possibly being TRBD1 (6 bases). The germline V gene encodes CDR1 SNHLY and CDR2 FYNNEI. The germline V and J ends were trimmed by 5 bases and 2 bases, with 12 bases remaining between them. The CDR3 runs to 14 residues. In DNA form, the CDR3 reads TGTGCCAGCAGTAAGGACAGCTGGAACTATGGCTACACCTTC. It codes for CASSKDSWNYGYTF.

This clonotype is a singleton in its sample. The CDR3, as DNA: TGTGCCAGCAGTCCTCCAGGGCCTGGGGCCAACGTCCTGACTTTC. This codes for CASSPPGPGANVLTF. The chain couples TRBV7-3 to TRBJ2-6; D might be TRBD1 (5 bases). The germline CDR1 and CDR2 sequences are SGHTA and FQGTGA. This CDR3 region has 15 residues. Trimming took 6 bases from V and 2 from J, leaving 11 bases between them.

This clonotype was counted only a few times. The chain employs TRBV3-1 and TRBJ2-1; D possibly corresponds to TRBD2 (5 bases). Trimming removed 4 bases from V and 0 bases from J, with 19 bases in between. Germline lookup yields CDR1 LGHDT and CDR2 YNNKEL (reference sequence). The CDR3 covers 18 residues. The CDR3 nucleotides are TGTGCCAGCAGCCGAGAACTAGTGGCTACGAGCTCCTACAATGAGCAGTTCTTC. Translation gives CASSRELVATSSYNEQFF.

This clonotype was seen repeatedly, ten times or more. The CDR3 DNA follows: TGTGCCAGCAGCCAAGGAACTGAAAAACTGTTTTTT. This encodes CASSQGTEKLFF. V usage is TRBV3-1 and J usage is TRBJ1-4; D is undetermined. Germline CDR1 LGHDT, CDR2 YNNKEL (reference sequence). The CDR3 extends over 12 amino acids. Trimming removed 1 base from V and 7 bases from J, with 4 bases in between.

In regard to this clonotype: The junction differs from germline at one of its ends, possibly a read error. The rearrangement joins TRBV12-3 or TRBV12-4 to TRBJ1-5; a possible D gene is TRBD1 (5 bases). This CDR3 is 12 amino acids long. The CDR3 nucleotides read TGTGCCGCTTCACAGGACCCCGGACCCCATCATTTT. It codes for CAASQDPGPHHF.

Concerning this clonotype itself: A much larger clonotype is one base distant, so this may be a read error. The chain combines TRBV4-1 with TRBJ2-3; D is perhaps TRBD1 (5 bases). The CDR3 totals 15 residues. The germline V gene encodes CDR1 MGHRA and CDR2 YSYEKL. The CDR3: CASSQGQWGGDAQYF. CDR3 nucleotides: TGCGCCAGCAGCCAAGGACAGTGGGGCGGAGATGCGCAGTATTTT.

This clonotype was seen at least ten times. The J gene is TRBJ2-7, the V gene TRBV20-1; no reliable D call. The CDR3 has 11 residues. Germline V gene lookup returns CDR1 DFQATT and CDR2 SNEGSKA (reference sequence). V was pared by 6 bases and J by 4 bases, with 10 bases between. Here the CDR3 DNA reads TGCAGTGCGAGAAATGGGTACGAGCAGTACTTC. Its translation is CSARNGYEQYF.

V and J are TRBV5-5 and TRBJ2-7; D is undetermined. The CDR3 covers 15 residues. V lost 0 bases to trimming and J lost 4 bases, with 14 bases between them. Germline V lookup: CDR1 SGHKS, CDR2 YYEKEE (reference sequence). CDR3 sequence (DNA): TGTGCCAGCAGCTTGGAAGCTACCCTTCAATACGAGCAGTACTTC. This sequence encodes CASSLEATLQYEQYF.

Many counts were recorded for this clonotype. The V gene is TRBV2, the J gene TRBJ1-1; D gene uncertain. The CDR3 has 13 residues. The ends were cut back, 1 base at V and 1 base at J, with 4 bases in the middle. Germline values: CDR1 SNHLY, CDR2 FYNNEI. For the CDR3, the DNA is TGTGCCAGCAGTGAAGGACCGAACACTGAAGCTTTCTTT. This encodes CASSEGPNTEAFF.